The 23 T cell receptor beta chains below all came from one sample that was sequenced in a study of blood T cell repertoires in COVID-19 (TCRdb year 2020). The protocol used for the library was the immunoSEQ multiplex PCR assay. TCRdb's version of the immuneACCESS table is confined to in-frame rearrangements and falls short of the full clone set. An unresolved V gene accounts for under half of the shortfall where checked; the remainder is of unknown origin. Counted in this sample were 120,000 or so clones; about 86% of them appeared once. Of the sample, 0.88% is held by the ten largest clones. Sequenced sample: peripheral blood. The receptors shown here come from a woman in her forties or fifties with active or convalescent COVID-19.

The J gene is TRBJ2-7, the V gene TRBV6-5; maybe TRBD2 (6 bases). In germline, CDR1 is MNHEY, CDR2 SVGAGI. The germline V and J ends were trimmed by 5 bases and 3 bases, with 11 bases remaining between them. The CDR3 is made up of 13 amino acids. The CDR3 coding sequence is TGTGCCAGCAGTCTCGGGAGAGGCTACGAGCAGTACTTC. This translates into CASSLGRGYEQYF.

The chain couples TRBV2 to TRBJ2-1; 9 bases align to TRBD1. The junction had 5 bases not matched to a gene; V was cut back by 8 bases and J by 3 bases. Germline V gene sequence: CDR1 SNHLY, CDR2 FYNNEI. The CDR3 loop spans 14 amino acids. The CDR3 spells CASLSGQGYNEQFF. As DNA, the CDR3 is TGTGCCAGCTTATCGGGACAGGGCTACAATGAGCAGTTCTTC.

V gene TRBV18 combines with J gene TRBJ2-3; 11 bases line up with TRBD2. Germline lookup yields CDR1 KGHSH and CDR2 LQKENI. The CDR3 consists of 14 residues. With 8 bases clipped from V and 6 bases from J, the junction kept 7 bases outside the gene matches. The CDR3 DNA is TGTGCCAGCCTTAGCGGGAGGGCCCAGGATACGCAGTATTTT. Protein sequence: CASLSGRAQDTQYF. The entire variable domain, with the rest obtained from reference TRBV18 and TRBJ2-3, is as follows: NAGVMQNPRHLVRRRGQEARLRCSPMKGHSHVYWYRQLPEEGLKFMVYLQKENIIDESGMPKERFSAEFPKEGPSILRIQQVVRGDSAAYFCASLSGRAQDTQYFGPGTRLTVL.

This CDR3 reads CASSLAQETQYF. CDR3 in DNA: TGTGCCAGCAGCTTGGCGCAAGAGACCCAGTACTTC. V and J are TRBV5-4 and TRBJ2-5, with D unclear. The CDR3 has 12 amino acids. The V end lost 0 bases, the J end lost 2 bases, and 2 bases lay between the germline ends. Per germline, CDR1 SGHNT and CDR2 YYREEE (reference sequence).

The count of this clone is one. The gene calls are TRBV27 and TRBJ1-4; 10 bases map to TRBD1. Germline V CDR1 and CDR2: MNHEY, SMNVEV (reference sequence). J lost 10 bases, V lost 4 bases, and 9 bases had no gene match. This CDR3 is built from 15 residues. DNA for the CDR3: TGTGCCAGCAGTTCAGCCGGGACAGGGGTGGGAAAACTGTTTTTT. This encodes CASSSAGTGVGKLFF.

This sequence joins TRBV2 and TRBJ1-2, with 8 bases fitting TRBD1. Germline V gene lookup returns CDR1 SNHLY and CDR2 FYNNEI. The V and J ends lost 5 bases and 7 bases, in that order; junction bases with no gene match: 9. This CDR3 has 14 residues. The DNA of the CDR3 is TGTGCCAGCAGTACCCAGGGGGCCGTGGGTGGCTACACCTTC. Translating it yields CASSTQGAVGGYTF.

In its sample, this clone was seen once. V usage is TRBV19 and J usage is TRBJ2-5; D is possibly TRBD2 (6 bases). CDR1 and CDR2 from the germline V gene are LNHDA and SQIVND (reference sequence). V was trimmed by 4 bases and J by 5 bases, leaving 14 bases between them. The CDR3 consists of 14 residues. The chain's CDR3 is CASSRGLSRETQYF. CDR3 nucleotide sequence: TGTGCCAGTAGTAGGGGACTTTCCAGGGAGACCCAGTACTTC.

This chain links TRBV12-3 or TRBV12-4 with TRBJ1-1, with D maybe TRBD1 (5 bases). V was clipped by 8 bases and J by 11 bases, with 18 bases between them. This CDR3 is 12 amino acids long. The CDR3 sequence: CASRSGGAAAFF. The CDR3 DNA is TGTGCCAGCCGATCAGGAGGGGCGGCGGCTTTCTTT.

This chain connects TRBV24-1 to TRBJ1-1; D might be TRBD1 (5 bases). Germline V CDR1 and CDR2: KGHDR, SFDVKD. The CDR3 has 13 amino acids. Trimming took 4 bases from V and 10 from J, leaving 15 bases between them. The CDR3 reads CATSEGGSLGAFF. The CDR3 nucleotides are TGTGCCACCAGTGAGGGGGGGTCACTGGGAGCTTTCTTT.

This chain joins TRBV9 and TRBJ2-1; TRBD2 matches at 11 bases. V gave up 0 bases and J gave up 1 base; unmatched junction bases: 6. CDR3 length: 18 amino acids. Germline lookup yields CDR1 SGDLS and CDR2 YYNGEE. The CDR3 coding sequence is TGTGCCAGCAGCGTAGTAACTAGCGGGAGTGCATCCTACAATGAGCAGTTCTTC. Translating it yields CASSVVTSGSASYNEQFF.

V and J are TRBV3-1 (or the pseudogene TRBV3-2) and TRBJ1-2, with TRBD1 matching over 8 bases. The V gene's germline CDR1 is LGHDT and CDR2 YNNKEL (reference sequence). V lost 4 bases and J lost 4; bases outside the gene matches: 5. The CDR3 consists of 14 residues. CDR3 loop: CASSPRGRVYGYTF. The CDR3, as DNA: TGTGCCAGCAGCCCCAGGGGGCGCGTCTATGGCTACACCTTC.

The chain employs TRBV2 and TRBJ1-4, with D perhaps matching TRBD1 (5 bases). The CDR3 is 14 amino acids. From germline, CDR1 is SNHLY and CDR2 FYNNEI. Trimming removed 2 bases at V and 7 bases at J, with 11 bases between. The CDR3 coding sequence is TGTGCCAGCAGTGAATTTGGGAGGGGTGAAAAACTGTTTTTT. Translated: CASSEFGRGEKLFF.

This sequence joins TRBV6-5 and TRBJ1-1; no firm D call. The germline V gene encodes CDR1 MNHEY and CDR2 SVGAGI. The CDR3 extends over 16 amino acids. The germline V and J ends were trimmed by 0 bases and 1 base, with 12 bases remaining between them. In nucleotides, the CDR3 is TGTGCCAGCAGTTACTCGGCCACCGTATCGAACACTGAAGCTTTCTTT. Amino acids: CASSYSATVSNTEAFF.

The chain has TRBV6-5 and TRBJ1-2; no firm D call. V lost 5 bases, J lost 5 bases, and 18 bases lay in between. CDR1 and CDR2 from the germline V gene are MNHEY and SVGAGI. CDR3 length: 15 residues. The CDR3 DNA sequence: TGTGCCAGCAGTAAGACTGAGAGGAGAACGTATGGCTACACCTTC. This translates into CASSKTERRTYGYTF.

V gene TRBV10-3 combines with J gene TRBJ2-1, with D perhaps TRBD1 (6 bases). The CDR3 runs to 16 residues. Trimming took 2 bases from V and 0 from J, leaving 11 bases between them. The germline V gene encodes CDR1 ENHRY and CDR2 SYGVKD. The CDR3 DNA reads as TGTGCCATCAGTGAGCTGAGGGGGAGCTCCTACAATGAGCAGTTCTTC. Translating gives CAISELRGSSYNEQFF.

V is TRBV5-6 and J is TRBJ1-1, with TRBD1 identical over 9 bases. CDR3 length: 18 residues. The V gene end was trimmed by 4 bases and the J gene end by 0 bases; junction bases not matched to a gene: 13. CDR1 and CDR2 from the germline V gene are SGHDT and YYEEEE. CDR3 sequence: CASSPDRGWTFMNTEAFF. CDR3 sequence (DNA): TGTGCCAGCAGCCCCGACAGGGGGTGGACATTTATGAACACTGAAGCTTTCTTT.

The genes are TRBV4-1 and TRBJ1-3, with 9 bases fitting TRBD1. The germline gives CDR1 MGHRA, CDR2 YSYEKL. The V gene end was trimmed by 3 bases and the J gene end by 4 bases; junction bases not matched to a gene: 7. CDR3 length equals 16 residues. CDR3 bases: TGCGCCAGCAGCCAGATCGGGACAGGGCGCGGAAACACCATATATTTT. As protein: CASSQIGTGRGNTIYF.

There are a few counts of this clone. The gene calls are TRBV28 and TRBJ2-7, with TRBD2 identical over 7 bases. In germline, CDR1 is MDHEN, CDR2 SYDVKM. The CDR3 runs 11 residues. V lost 8 bases and J lost 7; bases outside the gene matches: 5. The CDR3 DNA sequence: TGTGCCAGCGGGGGGGTGAAAGAGCAGTACTTC. Its protein product is CASGGVKEQYF.

The chain carries TRBV3-1 (or the pseudogene TRBV3-2) and TRBJ1-2; 10 bases align to TRBD1. J was trimmed by 6 bases and V by 5 bases; bases with no gene match: 9. The CDR3 sequence is 15 residues long. In germline, CDR1 is LGHDT, CDR2 YNNKEL (reference sequence). CDR3 in DNA: TGTGCCAGCAGCTCAACGACAGGGGGCGCGGATGGCTACACCTTC. Amino acid sequence: CASSSTTGGADGYTF.

V usage is TRBV30 and J usage is TRBJ2-3, with a weak D call TRBD2 (5 bases). Trimming took 4 bases from V and 0 from J, leaving 14 bases between them. Germline V gene sequence: CDR1 GTSNPN, CDR2 SVGIG (reference sequence). This CDR3 is built from 15 residues. The CDR3 sequence is CAWTEGVASTDTQYF. CDR3 DNA sequence: TGTGCCTGGACCGAGGGAGTCGCAAGCACAGATACGCAGTATTTT.

The V gene is TRBV30, the J gene TRBJ1-3; D is uncertain. The CDR3 loop spans 14 amino acids. V lost 3 bases and J 4 bases, leaving 13 bases between the germline ends. Germline-derived CDR1 and CDR2 are GTSNPN and SVGIG (reference sequence). CDR3 in amino acids: CAWSALGLGNTIYF. DNA of the CDR3: TGTGCCTGGAGCGCGTTGGGCCTCGGAAACACCATATATTTT.

With respect to this clone: The junction and the germline gene differ at one end; a read error may be behind it. The genes are TRBV9 and TRBJ2-2; TRBD2 matches at 9 bases. Germline CDR1 reads SGDLS; CDR2 reads YYNGEE. There are 16 residues in the CDR3. The CDR3 here is CASGVGGRAVGGELFF. The CDR3 coding sequence is TGTGCCAGCGGCGTAGGCGGGAGGGCCGTAGGCGGGGAGCTGTTTTTT.

This clone has just one count. V is TRBV10-3 and J is TRBJ1-2, with unresolved D. There are 12 residues in the CDR3. From germline, CDR1 is ENHRY and CDR2 SYGVKD. Trimming stripped 6 bases from V and 8 bases from J, with 13 bases between. CDR3 nucleotide sequence: TGTGCCATCAGGCTTCCTGACATCGGCTACACCTTC. It translates to CAIRLPDIGYTF.